This T cell receptor beta chain was obtained from a study of cytomegalovirus exposure and HLA in healthy donors. 13 Jbeta primers and 60 Vbeta primers were used for the PCR. This table comes from immunoSEQ multiplex PCR, and its TCRdb copy is limited to in-frame clones, with some not included. The sample comprises some 200,000 clones, about 83% of which are singletons, and approximately 2.9% rests with the top ten. Study-wide findings and caveats: V- and J-gene trimming in TCR beta was tied to a missense DCLRE1C variant by an analysis performed later. Later findings reportedly placed an Asian-associated ancestry cluster below the roughly 730-donor mean for N-insertions.

The germline CDR1 and CDR2 sequences are MNHEY and SVGAGI. CDR3 length equals 12 residues. The trim removed 9 bases at V and 10 bases at J, leaving 6 bases unmatched. A note on this clone: Its cognate antigen is unknown.

This receptor was obtained from a female donor in good health and CMV-seronegative. The sample consisted of PBMCs. The V gene is TRBV6-5, the J gene TRBJ1-6, with 7 bases that match TRBD1. In nucleotides, the CDR3 is TGTGCCAGTAGACAGGGTAGCTCACCCCTCCACTTT. It yields the protein CASRQGSSPLHF.